Listed here are 5 T cell receptor beta chains from one sample, sequenced in a study of shared clonotypes between healthy human individuals. The repertoire was sequenced with immunoSEQ multiplex PCR; TCRdb's copy has only in-frame clones and lacks some. Of 600,000 to 750,000 clones detected, over 60% appear once; the ten largest clones hold under 2%. The sequencing sample was made of memory CD4+ T cells sorted from blood. The sample's subset: CD45RA-negative fraction. The origin of the receptors is a woman in her twenties or thirties in good health.

This clone appeared a few times. The chain is built from TRBV9 and TRBJ2-1; TRBD2 might be the D (5 bases). CDR3 length: 15 amino acids. Germline V gene sequence: CDR1 SGDLS, CDR2 YYNGEE. The V gene lost 2 bases and the J gene lost 9 bases, with 18 bases spanning the gap. The CDR3 region is CASSVLVGTRGEQFF. For the CDR3, the DNA is TGTGCCAGCAGCGTCTTAGTGGGAACCCGGGGTGAGCAGTTCTTC. Supplemented by reference TRBV9 and TRBJ2-1, the full variable domain reads DSGVTQTPKHLITATGQRVTLRCSPRSGDLSVYWYQQSLDQGLQFLIQYYNGEERAKGNILERFSAQQFPDLHSELNLSSLELGDSALYFCASSVLVGTRGEQFFGPGTRLTVL.

This chain uses TRBV30 with TRBJ2-3; D possibly uses TRBD1 or TRBD2 (7 bases each). The CDR3 is 13 amino acids. Germline CDR1 reads GTSNPN; CDR2 reads SVGIG (reference sequence). Trimming stripped 5 bases from V and 3 bases from J, with 12 bases between. The CDR3 here is CAWGEGQTDTQYF. In nucleotides, the CDR3 is TGTGCCTGGGGGGAGGGACAGACAGATACGCAGTATTTT.

V usage is TRBV6-5 and J usage is TRBJ2-1, with 11 bases matching TRBD1. The CDR3 is 15 amino acids. After removal of 10 bases from V and 10 bases from J, the junction contained 15 bases not matched to a gene. Germline-derived CDR1 and CDR2 are MNHEY and SVGAGI. CDR3 region: CATKKDGQGAYEQFF. The CDR3 bases are TGTGCCACAAAGAAAGACGGACAGGGGGCATACGAGCAGTTCTTC.

On this clone itself: A read error may be the cause here, since a much bigger clone is one base away. This chain connects TRBV6-1 to TRBJ1-1, with a tentative D call TRBD1 (5 bases). V lost 7 bases to trimming and J lost 0 bases, with 9 bases between them. CDR1 is MNHNS and CDR2 is SASEGT in the germline V gene. The CDR3 loop spans 13 amino acids. The CDR3 DNA follows: TGTGCCAGCAACGAAGGGGTGAACACTGAAGCTTTCTTT. It yields the protein CASNEGVNTEAFF.

The table lists this clone with many counts. This CDR3 is CASSQRDLTNSNTGELFF. The CDR3 DNA reads as TGCGCCAGCAGCCAGCGGGACTTAACCAATTCGAACACCGGGGAGCTGTTTTTT. The V and J genes are TRBV5-1 and TRBJ2-2; TRBD2 agrees at 7 bases. J lost 0 bases, V lost 4 bases, and 12 bases had no gene match. This CDR3 is built from 18 residues. Germline V gene sequence: CDR1 SGHRS, CDR2 YFSETQ.